This T cell receptor beta chain was obtained from a study of cytomegalovirus exposure and HLA in healthy donors. Points from the study as a whole: Compared with the roughly 700-donor mean, an Asian-associated ancestry cluster reportedly had fewer N-insertions, according to a later analysis. Being productive about 90% or about 30% of the time was typical of most TCR beta V segments in an earlier analysis. The study designated 160 or so TCR beta chains cytomegalovirus-associated.

This clone was detected only a few times. Its antigen is unidentified. In the PCR, 60 Vbeta and 13 Jbeta primers were used. TCRdb keeps only in-frame clones here, not all; method: immunoSEQ multiplex PCR. The sample holds 130,000 or so clones, approximately 69% seen once. The germline CDR1 and CDR2 sequences are SQVTM and ANQGSEA. There are 13 residues in the CDR3. Trimming shortened V by 6 bases and J by 0 bases, and 11 bases separated the two germline ends. The gene calls are TRBV29-1 and TRBJ1-1; TRBD1 is a possible D gene (5 bases). The receptor was isolated from a man aged 40-50 years in good health and CMV-seropositive. Sequenced input: PBMCs. The CDR3 nucleotides are TGCAGCGTGAGTGTGGGGCTGAACACTGAAGCTTTCTTT. This translates into CSVSVGLNTEAFF.